This T cell receptor (beta chain) derives from a study of shared clonotypes between healthy human individuals. Study-wide findings and caveats: With several donors compared, around 5.4% of naive CD4 clonotypes were shared. How much donors shared clonotypes was expected to be affected by sequencing depth. Richness estimates generally favored naive over memory subsets.

Terminally differentiated effector memory CD45RA+ cells were excluded from the naive CD8 cells, which were CD45RO-negative and positively selected for CCR7. Germline assignment: CDR1 SGDLS and CDR2 YYNGEE. V dropped 2 bases and J dropped 3; count of bases not matched to a gene: 4. This CDR3 region has 14 residues. TCRdb's copy holds only in-frame clones and misses some; the assay was immunoSEQ multiplex PCR. The sample holds about 1,800,000 clones, approximately 94% seen once. As regards this clone: Antigen specificity is unknown. The same CDR3 is also encoded by other DNA sequences in this sample.

This TCR was sampled from a man younger than 35 in good health. This chain connects TRBV9 to TRBJ2-5; 7 nucleotides agree with TRBD2. Sequencing was done on a sample of naive CD8+ T cells sorted from blood. CDR3 region: CASSVGGFEETQYF. Here the CDR3 DNA reads TGTGCCAGCAGCGTGGGGGGGTTCGAAGAGACCCAGTACTTC.